These 2 T cell receptor beta chains came from one sample sequenced in a study of cytomegalovirus exposure and HLA in healthy donors. The data were produced by immunoSEQ multiplex PCR, yet TCRdb's version contains in-frame clones alone and is incomplete. The sample shows 150,000 to 200,000 clones, roughly 96% of them seen only once. Sample: PBMCs. These receptors all stem from a woman aged 18-29 years in good health and CMV-seronegative.

V usage is TRBV2 and J usage is TRBJ1-4; tentatively, D is TRBD1 (6 bases). CDR3 length equals 14 residues. V was cut by 8 bases and J by 3 bases, with 13 bases left in between. CDR1 and CDR2 (germline): SNHLY, FYNNEI. The CDR3 region is CASETGWANEKLFF. DNA of the CDR3: TGTGCCAGCGAGACAGGTTGGGCTAATGAAAAACTGTTTTTT.

The chain uses TRBV7-3 and TRBJ2-1; maybe TRBD2 (7 bases). V shed 4 bases and J shed 3 bases, with 13 bases lying between them. Germline CDR1 is SGHTA and CDR2 is FQGTGA. CDR3 length: 15 residues. The CDR3 sequence: CASSSKGGGYNEQFF. CDR3 DNA: TGTGCCAGCAGCTCTAAAGGGGGGGGCTACAATGAGCAGTTCTTC.